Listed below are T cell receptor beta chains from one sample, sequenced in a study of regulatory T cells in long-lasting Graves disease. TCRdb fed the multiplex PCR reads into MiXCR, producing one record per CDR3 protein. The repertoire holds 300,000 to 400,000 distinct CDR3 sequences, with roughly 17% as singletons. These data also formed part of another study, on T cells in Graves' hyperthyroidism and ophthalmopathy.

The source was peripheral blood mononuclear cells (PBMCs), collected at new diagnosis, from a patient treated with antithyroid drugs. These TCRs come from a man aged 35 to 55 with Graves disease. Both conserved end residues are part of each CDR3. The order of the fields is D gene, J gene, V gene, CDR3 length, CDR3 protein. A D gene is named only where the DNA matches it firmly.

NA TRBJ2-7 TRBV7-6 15 CASSSYRKPPYEQYF
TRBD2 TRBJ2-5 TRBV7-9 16 CASTPGLAGEQETQYF
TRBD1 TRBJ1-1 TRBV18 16 CASSPLGTAMNTEAFF
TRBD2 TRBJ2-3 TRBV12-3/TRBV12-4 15 CASRAMGGGTDTQYF
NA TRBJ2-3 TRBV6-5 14 CASSYAEPPDTQYF
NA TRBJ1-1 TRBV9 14 CASSVDLMNTEAFF
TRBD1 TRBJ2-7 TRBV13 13 CASSPGTGREQYF
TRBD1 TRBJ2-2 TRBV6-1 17 CASSQTSGQGRTGELFF
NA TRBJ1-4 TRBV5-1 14 CASSLGQQNEKLFF
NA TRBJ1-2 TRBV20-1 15 CSAIAGNGGGYGYTF
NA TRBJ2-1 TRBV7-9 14 CASRTEGQYNEQFF
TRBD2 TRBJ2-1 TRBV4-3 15 CASSQGYFIAGLQFF
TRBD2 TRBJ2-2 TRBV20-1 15 CSARRAGGRTGELFF
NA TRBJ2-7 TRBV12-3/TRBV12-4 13 CASTPGRFFEQYF
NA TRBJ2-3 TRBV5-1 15 CASSFSELPSDTQYF
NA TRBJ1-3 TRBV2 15 CASGGGPGNGNTIYF
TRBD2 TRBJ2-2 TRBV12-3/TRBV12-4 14 CATTSGGHTGELFF
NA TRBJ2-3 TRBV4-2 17 CASSQEGGAPSTDTQYF
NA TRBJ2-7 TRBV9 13 CASSVGMSNEQYF
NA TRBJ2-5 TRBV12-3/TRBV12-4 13 CASLKDRQETQYF
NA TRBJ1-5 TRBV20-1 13 CSARRQFAQPQHF
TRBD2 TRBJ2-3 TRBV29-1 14 CSVDAGGLADTQYF
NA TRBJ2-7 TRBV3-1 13 CASSRRQEIEQYF
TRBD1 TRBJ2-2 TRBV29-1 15 CSVGKGASATGELFF
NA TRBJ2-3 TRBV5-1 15 CASTEFGRGTDTQYF
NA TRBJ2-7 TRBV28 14 CASSISGDAYEQYF
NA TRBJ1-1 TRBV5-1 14 CASSNLQGNTEAFF
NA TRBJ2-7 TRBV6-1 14 CASSDRDFTYEQYF
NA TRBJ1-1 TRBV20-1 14 CSAAKGFMNTEAFF
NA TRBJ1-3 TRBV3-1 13 CASSLTVVSAIYF
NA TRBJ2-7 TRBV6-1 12 CASSEAATEQYF
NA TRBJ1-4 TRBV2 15 CAYSLTTGARRELFF
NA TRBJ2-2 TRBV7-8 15 CASSARRGDTGELFF
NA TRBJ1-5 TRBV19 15 CATTLGRFSNQPQHF
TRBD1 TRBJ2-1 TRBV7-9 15 CASSQNGQDYNEQFF
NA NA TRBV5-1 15 CASSLVHRGGYEQYF
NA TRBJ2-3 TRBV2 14 CATLQGPSTDTQYF
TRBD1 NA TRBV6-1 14 CASSRYLRGETQYF
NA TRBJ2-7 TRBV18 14 CASSPPARYDEQYF
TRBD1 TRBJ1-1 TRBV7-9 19 CASSLGGWFRRGLNTEAFF
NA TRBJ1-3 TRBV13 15 CASSFSGRRGNTIYF
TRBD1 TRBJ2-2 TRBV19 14 CASRGTGIAGELFF
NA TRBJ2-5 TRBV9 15 CASSTRGAPQETQYF
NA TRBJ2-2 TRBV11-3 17 CASSFSFPGENTGELFF
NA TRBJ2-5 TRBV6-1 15 CASSLRVSGGETQYF
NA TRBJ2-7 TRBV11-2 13 CASSQDRMYEQYF
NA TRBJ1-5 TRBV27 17 CASSSTLQPGGNQPQHF
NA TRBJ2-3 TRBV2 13 CASQTSTGPTQYF
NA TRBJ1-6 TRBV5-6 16 CASSWGPGAHNSPLHF
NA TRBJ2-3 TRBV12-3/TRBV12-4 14 CATLEGQSTDTQYF
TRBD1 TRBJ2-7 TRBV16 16 CASSLTGGHSSYEQYF
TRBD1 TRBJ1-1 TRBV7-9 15 CASSFQGAGGSEAFF
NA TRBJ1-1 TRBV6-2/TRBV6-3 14 CASTQGLANTEAFF
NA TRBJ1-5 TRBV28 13 CATTNRVNQPQHF
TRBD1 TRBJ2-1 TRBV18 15 CASSPDRESYNEQFF
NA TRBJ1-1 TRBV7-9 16 CASSLEGLIELDEAFF
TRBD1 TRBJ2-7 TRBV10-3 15 CAISDRTGGMYEQYF
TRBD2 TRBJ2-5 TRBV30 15 CAWSMASGSVKTQYF
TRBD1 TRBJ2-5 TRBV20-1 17 CSASAGTGVPHKETQYF
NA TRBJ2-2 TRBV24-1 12 CATSGGLGELFF